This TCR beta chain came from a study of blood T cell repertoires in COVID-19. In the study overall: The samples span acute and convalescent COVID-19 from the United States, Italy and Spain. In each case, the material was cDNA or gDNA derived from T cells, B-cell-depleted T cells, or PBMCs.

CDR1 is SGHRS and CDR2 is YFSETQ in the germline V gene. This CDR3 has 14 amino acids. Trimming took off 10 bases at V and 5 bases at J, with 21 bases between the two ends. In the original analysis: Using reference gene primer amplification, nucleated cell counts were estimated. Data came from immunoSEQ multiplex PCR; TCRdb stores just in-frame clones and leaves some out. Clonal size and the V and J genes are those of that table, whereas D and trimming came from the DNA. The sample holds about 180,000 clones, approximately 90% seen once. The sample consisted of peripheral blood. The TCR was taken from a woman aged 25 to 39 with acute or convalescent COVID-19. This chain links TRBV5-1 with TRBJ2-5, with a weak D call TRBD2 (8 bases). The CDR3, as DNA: TGCGCCGGATCACGGGAGGGGGCCGAGGAGACCCAGTACTTC. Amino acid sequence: CAGSREGAEETQYF.